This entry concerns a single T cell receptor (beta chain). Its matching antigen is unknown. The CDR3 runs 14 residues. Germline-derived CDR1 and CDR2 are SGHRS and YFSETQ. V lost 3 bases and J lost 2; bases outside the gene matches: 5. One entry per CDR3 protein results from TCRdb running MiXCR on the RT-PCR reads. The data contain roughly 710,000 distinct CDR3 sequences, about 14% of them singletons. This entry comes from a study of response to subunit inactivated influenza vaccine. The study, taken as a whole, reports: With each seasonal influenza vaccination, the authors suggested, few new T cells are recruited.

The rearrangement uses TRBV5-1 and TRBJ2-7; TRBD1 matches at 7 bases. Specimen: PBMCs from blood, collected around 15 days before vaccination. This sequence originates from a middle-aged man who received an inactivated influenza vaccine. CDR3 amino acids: CASSSTGTAYEQYF. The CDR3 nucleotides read TGCGCCAGCAGCTCGACCGGGACAGCCTACGAGCAGTACTTC. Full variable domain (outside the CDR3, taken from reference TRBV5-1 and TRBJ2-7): KAGVTQTPRYLIKTRGQQVTLSCSPISGHRSVSWYQQTPGQGLQFLFEYFSETQRNKGNFPGRFSGRQFSNSRSEMNVSTLELGDSALYLCASSSTGTAYEQYFGPGTRLTVT.